This T cell receptor beta chain originates from a study of blood T cell repertoires in COVID-19. Background on the study: Sources were T cells, B-cell-depleted T cells, or PBMCs; the material itself was cDNA or gDNA.

A few counts support this clone. Trimming stripped 4 bases from V and 0 bases from J, with 16 bases between. The germline V gene encodes CDR1 LNHDA and CDR2 SQIVND (reference sequence). The CDR3 is 17 amino acids. As originally analysed: Nucleated cell counts were estimated from reference gene primer amplification. Sequencing used immunoSEQ multiplex PCR; TCRdb keeps in-frame clones, though not all of them. V and J calls and clone size come straight from that table; D and trimming were deduced from the DNA. The sample carries under 95,000 clones, approximately 79% recorded once. This chain uses TRBV19 with TRBJ1-3; D call uncertain. The material sequenced was peripheral blood. This TCR came from a man between 65 and 79 years old with acute or convalescent COVID-19. CDR3 in amino acids: CASSTAGWSDSGNTIYF. DNA of the CDR3: TGTGCCAGTAGTACTGCGGGTTGGAGCGACTCTGGAAACACCATATATTTT.